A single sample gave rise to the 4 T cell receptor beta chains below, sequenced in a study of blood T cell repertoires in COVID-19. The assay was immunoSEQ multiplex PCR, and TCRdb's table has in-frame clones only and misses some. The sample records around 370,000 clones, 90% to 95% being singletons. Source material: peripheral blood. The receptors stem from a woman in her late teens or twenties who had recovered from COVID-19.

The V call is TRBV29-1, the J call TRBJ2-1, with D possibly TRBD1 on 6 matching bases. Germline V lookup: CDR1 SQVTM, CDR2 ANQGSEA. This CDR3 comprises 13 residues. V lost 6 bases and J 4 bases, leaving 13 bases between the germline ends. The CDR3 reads CSVRTDGYNEQFF. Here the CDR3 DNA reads TGCAGCGTAAGGACAGACGGGTACAATGAGCAGTTCTTC.

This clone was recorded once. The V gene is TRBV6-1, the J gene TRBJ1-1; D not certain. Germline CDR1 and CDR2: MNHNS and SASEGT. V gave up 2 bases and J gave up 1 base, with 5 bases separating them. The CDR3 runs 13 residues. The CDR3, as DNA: TGTGCCAGCAGTGAATACGGGAACACTGAAGCTTTCTTT. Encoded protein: CASSEYGNTEAFF.

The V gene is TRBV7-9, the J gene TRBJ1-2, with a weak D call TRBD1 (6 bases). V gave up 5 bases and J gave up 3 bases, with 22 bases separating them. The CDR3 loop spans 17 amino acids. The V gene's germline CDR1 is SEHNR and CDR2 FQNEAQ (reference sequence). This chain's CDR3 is CASSHPLDRRRDYGYTF. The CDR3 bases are TGTGCCAGCAGCCACCCCTTAGACAGGAGAAGAGACTATGGCTACACCTTC.

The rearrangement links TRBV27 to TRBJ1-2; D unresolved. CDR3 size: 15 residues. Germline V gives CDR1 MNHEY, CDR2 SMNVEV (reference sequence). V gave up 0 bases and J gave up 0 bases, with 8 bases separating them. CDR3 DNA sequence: TGTGCCAGCAGTTTATCGGGGAGATCTAACTATGGCTACACCTTC. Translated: CASSLSGRSNYGYTF.